The text below deals with one T cell receptor beta chain. By share, this clone ranks as large (0.1 to 1%). Its cognate antigen has yet to be identified. There are no base qualities to consult, and no much larger clone falls within one base. Library generation was performed with the immunoSEQ multiplex PCR assay. TCR beta CDR3 sequencing was performed on DNA from the cultured, isolated CD4+ T cells. Per the authors' processing: Non-productive TCR sequences were removed, reads were trimmed to the CDR3 region, and CDR3s of at least 7 amino acids were retained. The MANAFEST web app was used to identify antigen-specific clonotypes by comparing expansion in peptide wells with expansion in reference cultures. To be called positive, a clone needed expansion at FDR<0.05 compared with the reference and with all other wells, an odds ratio greater than 5, and a frequency greater than 0.1% in two replicate wells. A clonotype was called cross-reactive if it was significantly expanded both in SARS-CoV-2 spike wells and in at least one common cold coronavirus spike condition. Levenshtein distance calculated with the stringdist R package was used to assess CDR3 similarity, and unrooted trees were constructed with ape in R 3.6.1. TCRdb took over this immuneACCESS table, retaining in-frame rearrangements with V and J assigned. Such tables are incomplete; in checked studies, under half of the missing clones stem from an unresolved V gene, and the remainder is unexplained. V and J calls and clone size are given by that table; D and trimming were obtained from the DNA. The sample table shows 15,000 or so clones, and over 65% are seen once. The ten largest make up 15% to 25% of the sample.

Counted from cysteine to phenylalanine, this CDR3 has 16 amino acids. Kept here is only the CDR3 DNA, which spans 48 bases and is read in frame from base 1. The junction carries 14 bases between V and J, which are trimmed by 5 bases and 0 bases respectively. For CDR1 and CDR2, the germline V gene (reference sequence) lists LNHDA and SQIVND. This entry is derived from a study of vaccination effects on CD4 cells after COVID-19 (dated by TCRdb to the early 2020s). Context from the whole study: After vaccination, three convalescent patients were sampled both early (day +14) and late (day +241, +227, +161 respectively). Across the study, the median time from the second dose to post-vaccine sampling was 72 days (range 14 to 241). In both COVID-19 convalescent patients and infection-naive vaccine recipients, the study compared SARS-CoV-2 spike-specific CD4+ TCR repertoires from before mRNA vaccination with those from after it. A total of some eleven COVID-19 convalescent patients and a handful of SARS-CoV-2-naive healthy vaccine recipients were included in the full study. In the study, cultures from other donors were sequenced using the Oncomine TCR Beta short-read assay on an Illumina iSeq 100. Paper-wide results and their limitations: For convalescent patients, new clones induced by the vaccine made up most of the post-vaccine spike-reactive repertoire, and these new clones were largely distinct from the clones induced by infection. At late post-vaccination timepoints, both infection-induced and vaccine-induced clones showed marked clonal contraction, consistent with waning T cell responses. The study was limited by a small number of convalescent patients and lacked early post-infection timepoints.

In the ViraFEST assay, PBMC were stimulated with viral peptide pools, and antigen-specific CD4+ T cell clonotypes were then identified by expansion using TCR sequencing. After approximately eleven days of culture, CD4+ T cells were isolated with the EasySep CD4+ T cell isolation kit. Convalescent patients had PCR-confirmed SARS-CoV-2 infection between March and December 2020, before Alpha, Beta and Delta variants emerged in the United States. Each participant received two doses of an mRNA SARS-CoV-2 vaccine, either BNT162b2 or mRNA-1273. Some 2 million PBMC per well were cultured in IMDM with roughly 5% human AB serum, 10 IU/ml IL-2 and gentamicin, plus 10 ug/ml peptides. Half of the culture medium was replaced with fresh IL-2-containing medium on days 3 and 7. Unless otherwise noted, each peptide stimulation condition was cultured in triplicate wells. Using Ficoll-Paque Plus gradient centrifugation, PBMC were separated from whole blood and then either used fresh or cryopreserved at -140C. The overlapping peptide pools covered the spike proteins of SARS-CoV-2 as well as those of the common cold coronaviruses HCoV-NL63, HCoV-OC43 and HCoV-229E. The QIAamp micro DNA kit was used to extract genomic DNA from the cultured CD4+ T cells.

Rearrangement joined TRBV19 to TRBJ2-1; tentative D gene TRBD2, with 7 bases matching. Sequenced here: CD4+ T cells from PBMCs cultured with SARS-CoV-2 spike peptides, sampled after COVID-19 vaccination. The sample's cell subset or site label, decoded: SARS-CoV-2 spike overlapping peptide pool stimulation. The clonotype originates from a human donor who had a prior SARS-CoV-2 infection. The DNA sequence is TGTGCCAGTAGTTCACTTGGGGGGGCCTCCTACAATGAGCAGTTCTTC. Translated, this gives CASSSLGGASYNEQFF.